A selection of T cell receptor beta chains follows, all from one sample in a study of CD8 T cells in Susac syndrome. TCRdb reprocessed the immunoSEQ multiplex PCR reads with MiXCR, giving one entry per CDR3 protein. The data hold 85,000 to 120,000 distinct CDR3 sequences, with approximately 93% observed a single time. Material for sequencing was CD8+ T cells from PBMCs. The receptors stem from a human donor with Susac syndrome. Both conserved end residues are part of each CDR3. Each record gives: CDR3 length, J gene, V gene, D gene, clone size, CDR3 DNA, CDR3 protein. The D gene is left open where the match is weak. Only some rows state a clone size, as once, few, many or a class for expanded clones.

CDR3 length: 13; J gene: TRBJ2-2; V gene: TRBV4-2; D gene: NA; clone size: NA; CDR3 DNA: TGTGCCAGCAGCCACCCCGGCACCGGGGAGCTGTTTTTT; CDR3 protein: CASSHPGTGELFF
CDR3 length: 13; J gene: TRBJ2-5; V gene: TRBV4-1; D gene: NA; clone size: once; CDR3 DNA: TGCGCCAGCAGCGCTCCCTCGGGAGAGACCCAGTACTTC; CDR3 protein: CASSAPSGETQYF
CDR3 length: 14; J gene: TRBJ2-5; V gene: TRBV2; D gene: NA; clone size: NA; CDR3 DNA: TGTGCCAGCATGAGCACCCGGGGCGATGAGACCCAGTACTTC; CDR3 protein: CASMSTRGDETQYF
CDR3 length: 16; J gene: TRBJ2-5; V gene: TRBV12-3/TRBV12-4; D gene: NA; clone size: NA; CDR3 DNA: TGTGCCAGCAGTTCCCTGGGAGGGGGCGTGCAAGAGACCCAGTACTTC; CDR3 protein: CASSSLGGGVQETQYF
CDR3 length: 15; J gene: TRBJ2-7; V gene: TRBV18; D gene: NA; clone size: NA; CDR3 DNA: TGTGCCAGCTCACCACCCCAATCGATGACCTACGAGCAGTACTTC; CDR3 protein: CASSPPQSMTYEQYF
CDR3 length: 16; J gene: TRBJ2-2; V gene: TRBV5-4; D gene: NA; clone size: once; CDR3 DNA: TGTGCCAGCAGCTTGGCGCCTGACACATATACCGGGGAGCTGTTTTTT; CDR3 protein: CASSLAPDTYTGELFF
CDR3 length: 15; J gene: TRBJ2-7; V gene: TRBV29-1; D gene: NA; clone size: NA; CDR3 DNA: TGCAGCGTTGAAAACCCCGGGACGCTGACCTACGAGCAGTACTTC; CDR3 protein: CSVENPGTLTYEQYF
CDR3 length: 15; J gene: TRBJ2-5; V gene: TRBV7-2; D gene: NA; clone size: NA; CDR3 DNA: TGTGCCAGCAGCTTCTTAGAGGGGGATCCAAAGACCCAGTACTTC; CDR3 protein: CASSFLEGDPKTQYF
CDR3 length: 12; J gene: TRBJ1-1; V gene: TRBV7-9; D gene: NA; clone size: NA; CDR3 DNA: TGTGCCAGCCAACAGTCGAACACTGAAGCTTTCTTT; CDR3 protein: CASQQSNTEAFF
CDR3 length: 17; J gene: TRBJ2-7; V gene: TRBV20-1; D gene: TRBD1; clone size: once; CDR3 DNA: TGCAGTGCTAGAGACACACGACAGGGCTGGAACTCCTACGAGCAGTACTTC; CDR3 protein: CSARDTRQGWNSYEQYF
CDR3 length: 12; J gene: TRBJ1-1; V gene: TRBV25-1; D gene: NA; clone size: few; CDR3 DNA: TGTGCCAGCACCGTTGGTAATACTGAAGCTTTCTTT; CDR3 protein: CASTVGNTEAFF
CDR3 length: 12; J gene: TRBJ2-1; V gene: TRBV29-1; D gene: NA; clone size: NA; CDR3 DNA: TGCAGCGTTTTCAAGGAAAACAATGAGCAGTTCTTC; CDR3 protein: CSVFKENNEQFF
CDR3 length: 14; J gene: TRBJ1-1; V gene: TRBV29-1; D gene: NA; clone size: NA; CDR3 DNA: TGCAGCGTTGCGGATAACGCCCGGAACACTGAAGCTTTCTTT; CDR3 protein: CSVADNARNTEAFF
CDR3 length: 15; J gene: TRBJ2-3; V gene: TRBV11-2; D gene: NA; clone size: NA; CDR3 DNA: TGTGCCAGCAGGGGGGGGACAGGAATGGCAGATACGCAGTATTTT; CDR3 protein: CASRGGTGMADTQYF
CDR3 length: 15; J gene: TRBJ2-1; V gene: TRBV7-6; D gene: NA; clone size: NA; CDR3 DNA: TGTGCCAGCAGCTTAGAACCGGGACATTACAATGAGCAGTTCTTC; CDR3 protein: CASSLEPGHYNEQFF
CDR3 length: 14; J gene: TRBJ2-1; V gene: TRBV20-1; D gene: NA; clone size: NA; CDR3 DNA: TGCAGTACGGCCCCCCGAGGTTATGGGAGTGAGCAGTTCTTC; CDR3 protein: CSTAPRGYGSEQFF
CDR3 length: 13; J gene: TRBJ2-3; V gene: TRBV9; D gene: NA; clone size: NA; CDR3 DNA: TGTGCCAGCAGCCTAGCGAGCGCAGATACGCAGTATTTT; CDR3 protein: CASSLASADTQYF
CDR3 length: 13; J gene: TRBJ2-3; V gene: TRBV6-5; D gene: NA; clone size: NA; CDR3 DNA: TGTGCCAGCAGTAGTGTTCCTCGGGATACGCAGTATTTT; CDR3 protein: CASSSVPRDTQYF
CDR3 length: 14; J gene: TRBJ2-4; V gene: TRBV27; D gene: NA; clone size: NA; CDR3 DNA: TGTGCCAGCAGTTCGACGGCAGCCAAAAACATTCAGTACTTC; CDR3 protein: CASSSTAAKNIQYF
CDR3 length: 11; J gene: TRBJ2-7; V gene: TRBV29-1; D gene: NA; clone size: NA; CDR3 DNA: TGCAGCGTTGCGGCGGACTACGAGCAGTACTTC; CDR3 protein: CSVAADYEQYF